These 32 T cell receptor beta chains share one sample of origin, sequenced in a study of human T cells and chemical hapten exposure. Time point: patch test 2, 6 weeks after DPC sensitization. The treatment was: therapeutic diphenylcyclopropenone sensitization with weekly scalp DPC. One entry per CDR3 protein, called by TCRdb with MiXCR from the RACE reads. The repertoire holds more than 85,000 distinct CDR3 sequences, roughly 10% seen once, with more than 3% in the top ten. The sequencing used whole blood, collected in connection with sensitization to the hapten diphenylcyclopropenone (DPC). The source of these receptors is a woman between 40 and 55 years old with alopecia areata. Some clones in this sample may be carry-over from other donors' samples.

This clonotype was counted at least ten times. The rearrangement links TRBV30 to TRBJ2-1; TRBD2 aligns across 7 bases. V was clipped by 1 base and J by 5 bases; unmatched bases: 14. The CDR3 loop spans 17 amino acids. Per germline, CDR1 GTSNPN and CDR2 SVGIG (reference sequence). Here the CDR3 reads CAWSETHGGVFDNEQFF. CDR3 nucleotides: TGTGCCTGGAGTGAAACTCATGGGGGGGTTTTCGACAATGAGCAGTTCTTC.

This clonotype was found a few times. The gene calls are TRBV6-5 and TRBJ2-7, with D perhaps assigned TRBD1 or TRBD2 (6 bases each). V was cut by 6 bases and J by 6 bases, with 18 bases left in between. The CDR3 extends over 14 amino acids. The germline CDR1 and CDR2 sequences are MNHEY and SVGAGI. The DNA of the CDR3 is TGTGCCAGCAGCCTAAGGGGGGCGGCGGGCGAGCAGTACTTC. This encodes CASSLRGAAGEQYF.

In this sample, this clonotype turned up many times. This chain uses TRBV6-2 or TRBV6-3 with TRBJ1-1; D perhaps matches TRBD1 (5 bases). Between the trimmed V and J ends, which lost 2 bases and 4 bases, there was a span of 8 bases. Germline V gene data show CDR1 as MNHEY and CDR2 as SVGEGT. This CDR3 has 13 residues. In DNA, the CDR3 is TGTGCCAGCAGTTACGTGGGGGGCACTGAAGCTTTCTTT. It yields the protein CASSYVGGTEAFF.

This clonotype came up many times. The J gene is TRBJ1-2, the V gene TRBV20-1; D is unresolved. Trimming shortened V by 7 bases and J by 3 bases, and 15 bases separated the two germline ends. The V gene's germline CDR1 is DFQATT and CDR2 SNEGSKA (reference sequence). The CDR3 is 13 amino acids. CDR3 in amino acids: CSVRFSQDYGYTF. The CDR3, as DNA: TGCAGTGTGCGTTTTAGCCAGGACTATGGCTACACCTTC.

This clonotype was counted many times. CDR3 residues: CASSLDSDTEAFF. CDR3 nucleotides: TGCGCCAGCAGCTTAGACAGCGACACTGAAGCTTTCTTT. The chain is built from TRBV5-1 and TRBJ1-1; TRBD1 might be the D (5 bases). Germline V gene lookup returns CDR1 SGHRS and CDR2 YFSETQ. V lost 2 bases and J lost 3, with 8 bases in between. The CDR3 length is 13 residues.

The chain carries TRBV15 and TRBJ2-2, with TRBD1 matching 9 bases. Germline CDR1 is LNHNV and CDR2 is YYDKDF (reference sequence). The CDR3 runs 18 residues. V trimming: 0 bases; J trimming: 1 base; junction bases outside the gene matches: 6. The CDR3 spells CATSRDHAGQGNTGELFF. Written as DNA, the CDR3 is TGTGCCACCAGCAGAGATCACGCGGGACAGGGGAACACCGGGGAGCTGTTTTTT.

The chain links TRBV7-2 to TRBJ2-7, with 7 bases lining up with TRBD2. The germline V gene has CDR1 SGHTA and CDR2 FQGNSA. The CDR3 contains 18 residues. V lost 11 bases, J lost 3 bases, and 25 bases stayed unmatched. The CDR3 bases are TGTGCCTGCCTACTCGGGGGAGGGGCCCCCCTCAGCTACTACGAGCAGTACTTC. Translating it yields CACLLGGGAPLSYYEQYF. The full variable domain, completed using reference TRBV7-2 and TRBJ2-7, is GAGVSQSPSNKVTEKGKDVELRCDPISGHTALYWYRQSLGQGLEFLIYFQGNSAPDKSGLPSDRFSAERTGGSVSTLTIQRTQQEDSAVYLCACLLGGGAPLSYYEQYFGPGTRLTVT.

This clonotype was recorded many times. This chain connects TRBV6-4 to TRBJ2-1; tentative D call: TRBD1 (5 bases). The length of the CDR3 is 13 residues. The germline CDR1 and CDR2 sequences are MRHNA and SNTAGT. Trimming took off 2 bases at V and 5 bases at J, with 7 bases between the two ends. This chain's CDR3 is CASSDGADNEQFF. The CDR3 coding sequence is TGTGCCAGCAGTGACGGGGCAGACAATGAGCAGTTCTTC.

V usage is TRBV10-3 and J usage is TRBJ2-7; TRBD2 agrees at 9 bases. Germline CDR1 reads ENHRY; CDR2 reads SYGVKD. This CDR3 region has 15 residues. Losses at the gene ends were 6 bases for V and 0 bases for J; bases not matched to a gene: 6. This CDR3 is CAIRGRLADSYEQYF. The CDR3 DNA is TGTGCCATCAGGGGGAGACTAGCGGACTCCTACGAGCAGTACTTC.

This clonotype showed up just a few times. This chain joins TRBV12-3 or TRBV12-4 and TRBJ1-1, with D unclear. Deletions cut 7 bases from V and 1 base from J, with 13 bases between. The CDR3 spans 14 residues. CDR3 nucleotides: TGTGCCAGCACCCCCGCAGGCAGGAACACTGAAGCTTTCTTT. As protein: CASTPAGRNTEAFF.

In its sample, this clonotype was seen many times. The chain joins TRBV7-3 to TRBJ2-5, with D possibly being TRBD1 (6 bases). The germline V gene encodes CDR1 SGHTA and CDR2 FQGTGA. With 5 bases removed from V and 3 bases from J, the gap between germline ends came to 10 bases. CDR3 length: 13 amino acids. The CDR3: CASSIRTEETQYF. CDR3 DNA: TGTGCCAGCAGCATCCGGACAGAAGAGACCCAGTACTTC.

This clonotype occurred many times. The V call is TRBV11-2, the J call TRBJ2-3; D gene ambiguous. The CDR3 totals 13 residues. Trimming took off 6 bases at V and 1 base at J, with 8 bases between the two ends. Looked up from germline, CDR1 is SGHAT and CDR2 is FQNNGV. The CDR3 DNA reads as TGTGCCAGCAGTTTCTGGGGCACAGATACGCAGTATTTT. Protein sequence: CASSFWGTDTQYF.

V usage is TRBV18 and J usage is TRBJ2-7; 8 nucleotides line up with TRBD1. V was clipped by 6 bases and J by 2 bases; unmatched bases: 6. This CDR3 comprises 14 residues. CDR1 and CDR2 from the germline V gene are KGHSH and LQKENI. The CDR3 protein is CASSQGQAAYEQYF. CDR3 coding DNA: TGTGCCAGCTCCCAGGGACAGGCTGCCTACGAGCAGTACTTC.

This clonotype was seen ten or more times. The genes are TRBV7-2 and TRBJ2-7; perhaps TRBD2 as D (6 bases). V was clipped by 3 bases and J by 4 bases, with 13 bases between them. Germline CDR1 is SGHTA and CDR2 is FQGNSA. This CDR3 comprises 14 residues. The CDR3 sequence is CASSFPFGGYEQYF. The CDR3 DNA reads as TGTGCCAGCAGCTTCCCATTTGGGGGGTACGAGCAGTACTTC.

This clonotype was recorded many times. The chain couples TRBV7-8 to TRBJ1-2; D perhaps matches TRBD1 (6 bases). This CDR3 spans 14 amino acids. Germline V gene data show CDR1 as SGHVS and CDR2 as FQNEAQ. V was clipped by 5 bases and J by 8 bases, with 18 bases between them. The DNA of the CDR3 is TGTGCCAGCAGCCGCCCCGGACAGCAGGGCGGCTACACCTTC. Protein sequence: CASSRPGQQGGYTF.

The rearrangement joins TRBV4-2 to TRBJ2-5; 10 positions agree with TRBD2. The germline gives CDR1 LGHNA, CDR2 YNFKEQ. V lost 0 bases and J lost 5; bases outside the gene matches: 9. There are 17 residues in the CDR3. The CDR3 loop is CASSQEGASGGSETQYF. CDR3 nucleotide sequence: TGTGCCAGCAGCCAAGAAGGGGCTAGCGGGGGATCGGAGACCCAGTACTTC.

The chain uses TRBV7-2 and TRBJ2-5; D is unresolved. The germline CDR1 and CDR2 sequences are SGHTA and FQGNSA. This CDR3 has 13 amino acids. Trimming cost V 1 base and J 5 bases, with 8 bases left between them. In DNA form, the CDR3 reads TGTGCCAGCAGCTTAGATTATTCGGAGACCCAGTACTTC. It translates to CASSLDYSETQYF.

This clonotype was detected many times. The CDR3 DNA is TGTGCCAGCAGTGAGTACAGGGGCATGAACACTGAAGCTTTCTTT. It codes for CASSEYRGMNTEAFF. J is TRBJ1-1 and V is TRBV6-1, with 7 bases identical to TRBD1. This CDR3 is built from 15 residues. The germline CDR1 and CDR2 sequences are MNHNS and SASEGT. With V trimmed by 3 bases and J by 0 bases, 4 bases remained unmatched.

This chain links TRBV10-3 with TRBJ2-7; 7 nucleotides match TRBD1. The CDR3 has 14 amino acids. The germline V gene has CDR1 ENHRY and CDR2 SYGVKD. V lost 2 bases and J lost 3; bases outside the gene matches: 4. The CDR3 loop is CAISEEGAGYEQYF. CDR3 coding DNA: TGTGCCATCAGTGAGGAGGGGGCTGGCTACGAGCAGTACTTC.

The chain recombines TRBV30 with TRBJ2-7; D might be TRBD1 or TRBD2, each matching 5 bases. Germline CDR1 and CDR2: GTSNPN and SVGIG (reference sequence). Trimming shortened V by 8 bases and J by 6 bases, and 17 bases separated the two germline ends. The CDR3 runs to 12 residues. The CDR3 is CAGGLDSSEQYF. The CDR3 DNA is TGTGCCGGAGGCCTCGACAGCTCCGAGCAGTACTTC.

Notes on this clonotype: A junction boundary mismatches the germline segment, possibly from a read error. The rearrangement uses TRBV27 and TRBJ2-7, with D perhaps TRBD2 (5 bases). The germline gives CDR1 MNHEY, CDR2 SMNVEV (reference sequence). The CDR3 totals 15 residues. This chain's CDR3 is CASSLRGPSSHEQYF. CDR3 nucleotides: TGTGCCAGCAGCCTTCGTGGCCCTAGCTCCCACGAGCAGTACTTC.

This clonotype was seen more than once but under ten times. The chain carries TRBV7-2 and TRBJ2-1; D perhaps matches TRBD2 (6 bases). V was trimmed by 7 bases and J by 1 base, leaving 17 bases between them. Looked up from germline, CDR1 is SGHTA and CDR2 is FQGNSA. The CDR3 spans 16 residues. The DNA of the CDR3 is TGTGCCAGCAACTACCACGGGGGATTTTCCTACAATGAGCAGTTCTTC. Protein: CASNYHGGFSYNEQFF.

The chain combines TRBV19 with TRBJ1-5; 7 bases agree with TRBD1. V shed 6 bases and J 5 bases; nucleotides not matched to a gene: 13. Germline values: CDR1 LNHDA, CDR2 SQIVND (reference sequence). The CDR3 runs 16 residues. The CDR3 region has the DNA TGTGCCAGTAGGATCCTATTTGAGGGGGCCGATCAGCCCCAGCATTTT. This gives the protein CASRILFEGADQPQHF.

This clonotype was picked up many times. The chain employs TRBV18 and TRBJ1-2, with 12 bases identical to TRBD1. The CDR3 covers 16 residues. V lost 3 bases to trimming and J lost 8 bases; unmatched junction nucleotides: 10. The V gene's germline CDR1 is KGHSH and CDR2 LQKENI. The CDR3 sequence is CASSPLTGQGARGYTF. As DNA, the CDR3 is TGTGCCAGCTCACCCCTCACGGGACAGGGGGCGAGAGGCTACACCTTC.

In this sample, this clonotype turned up many times. The chain links TRBV25-1 to TRBJ1-1; 9 nucleotides agree with TRBD1. CDR1 is MGHDK and CDR2 is SYGVNS in the germline V gene. The CDR3 is 14 residues long. J lost 9 bases, V lost 4 bases, and 9 bases had no gene match. This CDR3 reads CASSAMTGGGQAFF. CDR3 DNA sequence: TGTGCCAGCAGTGCCATGACAGGGGGAGGGCAAGCTTTCTTT.

At least ten counts were recorded for this clonotype. The V gene is TRBV7-8, the J gene TRBJ1-1; a possible D gene is TRBD1 (6 bases). This CDR3 is built from 15 residues. V was trimmed by 5 bases and J by 10 bases, leaving 23 bases between them. The germline gives CDR1 SGHVS, CDR2 FQNEAQ. The CDR3 DNA sequence: TGTGCCAGCAGCCCCGAGGACAGTGTTCAATTTGGAGCTTTCTTT. The encoded protein is CASSPEDSVQFGAFF.

This clonotype was found a few times. This chain joins TRBV6-2 or TRBV6-3 and TRBJ2-1, with TRBD2 identical over 13 bases. Germline V gene sequence: CDR1 MNHEY, CDR2 SVGEGT. There are 15 residues in the CDR3. J gave up 6 bases and V 2 bases, and 1 base lay outside the gene matches. CDR3 bases: TGTGCCAGCAGTTACGGGACTAGCGGGGTCAATGAGCAGTTCTTC. It translates to CASSYGTSGVNEQFF.

This clonotype turned up a few times. The V and J genes are TRBV4-1 and TRBJ1-5; TRBD1 agrees at 8 bases. Germline trimming cut 3 bases from V and 6 bases from J; bases unmatched to any gene: 10. The CDR3 has 16 amino acids. The germline gives CDR1 MGHRA, CDR2 YSYEKL. In nucleotides, the CDR3 is TGCGCCAGCAGCCAGGCAGGGGGCGTTCTAGCTCAGCCCCAGCATTTT. This translates into CASSQAGGVLAQPQHF.

The chain employs TRBV29-1 and TRBJ2-4, with a weak D call TRBD1 (5 bases). There are 13 residues in the CDR3. Trimming cost V 7 bases and J 5 bases, with 15 bases left between them. Germline-derived CDR1 and CDR2 are SQVTM and ANQGSEA. The CDR3 coding sequence is TGCAGCGCTAGACAGTCTCTTCAAAACATTCAGTACTTC. Amino acids: CSARQSLQNIQYF.

The chain couples TRBV24-1 to TRBJ1-4; 7 bases map to TRBD1. Germline V gene sequence: CDR1 KGHDR, CDR2 SFDVKD. J was trimmed by 3 bases and V by 9 bases; bases with no gene match: 9. There are 15 residues in the CDR3. The CDR3 reads CATGETQGANEKLFF. The CDR3 nucleotides are TGTGCCACCGGGGAGACTCAGGGGGCTAATGAAAAACTGTTTTTT.

This clonotype was observed many times. The chain has TRBV19 and TRBJ2-1; TRBD2 aligns across 7 bases. With V trimmed by 0 bases and J by 4 bases, 9 bases remained unmatched. This CDR3 contains 17 residues. Germline V CDR1 and CDR2: LNHDA, SQIVND (reference sequence). The CDR3 reads CASSIDGSGATYNEQFF. For the CDR3, the DNA is TGTGCCAGTAGTATAGATGGGAGCGGGGCTACGTACAATGAGCAGTTCTTC.

This clonotype has ten or more counts. V is TRBV10-3 and J is TRBJ1-1; 8 bases match TRBD1. This CDR3 contains 14 residues. The germline V gene encodes CDR1 ENHRY and CDR2 SYGVKD. V lost 6 bases and J lost 3; bases outside the gene matches: 6. The DNA for the CDR3 is TGTGCCATCAGAGGACAGGGTTGGGACACTGAAGCTTTCTTT. Its translation is CAIRGQGWDTEAFF.